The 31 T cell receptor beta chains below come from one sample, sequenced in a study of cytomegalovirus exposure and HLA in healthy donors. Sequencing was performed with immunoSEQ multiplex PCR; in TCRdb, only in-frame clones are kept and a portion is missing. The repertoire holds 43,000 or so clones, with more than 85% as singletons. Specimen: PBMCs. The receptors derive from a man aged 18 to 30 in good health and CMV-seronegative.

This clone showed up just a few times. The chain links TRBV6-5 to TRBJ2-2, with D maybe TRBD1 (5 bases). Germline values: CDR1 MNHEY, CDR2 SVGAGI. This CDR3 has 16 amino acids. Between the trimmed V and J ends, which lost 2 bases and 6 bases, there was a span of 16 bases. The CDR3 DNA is TGTGCCAGCAGTTACAAGGGGATCGGCCGGGCCGGGGAGCTGTTTTTT. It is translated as CASSYKGIGRAGELFF.

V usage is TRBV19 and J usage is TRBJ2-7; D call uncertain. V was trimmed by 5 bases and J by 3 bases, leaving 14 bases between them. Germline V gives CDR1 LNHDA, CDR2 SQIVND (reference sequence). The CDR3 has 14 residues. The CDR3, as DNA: TGTGCCAGTAGTGCGGATCTGTCCGTCTACGAGCAGTACTTC. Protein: CASSADLSVYEQYF. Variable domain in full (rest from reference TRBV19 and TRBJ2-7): DGGITQSPKYLFRKEGQNVTLSCEQNLNHDAMYWYRQDPGQGLRLIYYSQIVNDFQKGDIAEGYSVSREKKESFPLTVTSAQKNPTAFYLCASSADLSVYEQYFGPGTRLTVT.

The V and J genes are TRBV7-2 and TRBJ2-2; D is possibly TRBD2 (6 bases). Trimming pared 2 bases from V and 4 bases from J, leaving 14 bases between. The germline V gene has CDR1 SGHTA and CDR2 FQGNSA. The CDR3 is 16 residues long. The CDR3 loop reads CASSLRGGAGTGELFF. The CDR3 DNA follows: TGTGCCAGCAGCTTAAGAGGAGGGGCGGGCACCGGGGAGCTGTTTTTT.

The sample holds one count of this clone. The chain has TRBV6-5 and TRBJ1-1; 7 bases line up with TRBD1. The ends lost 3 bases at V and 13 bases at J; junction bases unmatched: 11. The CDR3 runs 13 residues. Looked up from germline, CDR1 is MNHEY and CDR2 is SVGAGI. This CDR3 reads CASSYQGGGLGFF. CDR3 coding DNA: TGTGCCAGCAGTTATCAGGGGGGCGGATTAGGTTTCTTT.

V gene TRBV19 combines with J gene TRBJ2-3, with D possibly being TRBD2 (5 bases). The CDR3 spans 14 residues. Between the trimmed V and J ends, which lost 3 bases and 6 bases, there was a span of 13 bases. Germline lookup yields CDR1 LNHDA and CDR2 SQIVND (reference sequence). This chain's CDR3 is CASSIEGVPDTQYF. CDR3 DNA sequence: TGTGCCAGTAGTATTGAGGGAGTTCCGGATACGCAGTATTTT. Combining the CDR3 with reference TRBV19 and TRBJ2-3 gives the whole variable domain DGGITQSPKYLFRKEGQNVTLSCEQNLNHDAMYWYRQDPGQGLRLIYYSQIVNDFQKGDIAEGYSVSREKKESFPLTVTSAQKNPTAFYLCASSIEGVPDTQYFGPGTRLTVL.

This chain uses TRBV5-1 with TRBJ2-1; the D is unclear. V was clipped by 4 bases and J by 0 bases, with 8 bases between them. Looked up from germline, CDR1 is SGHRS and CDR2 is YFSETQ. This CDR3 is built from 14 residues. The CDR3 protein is CASSVGDSYNEQFF. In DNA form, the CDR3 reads TGCGCCAGCAGCGTCGGTGACTCCTACAATGAGCAGTTCTTC.

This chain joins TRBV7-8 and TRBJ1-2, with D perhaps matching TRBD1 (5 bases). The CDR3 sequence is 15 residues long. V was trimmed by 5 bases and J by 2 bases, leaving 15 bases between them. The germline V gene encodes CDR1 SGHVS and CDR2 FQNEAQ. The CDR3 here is CASSQGLGGNYGYTF. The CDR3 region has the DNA TGTGCCAGCAGCCAAGGTTTGGGGGGGAACTATGGCTACACCTTC.

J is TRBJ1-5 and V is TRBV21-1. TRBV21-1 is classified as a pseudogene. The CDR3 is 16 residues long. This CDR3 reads CASSKTLRVGNQPQHF. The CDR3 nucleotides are TGTGCCAGCAGCAAAACCCTTCGGGTTGGCAATCAGCCCCAGCATTTT.

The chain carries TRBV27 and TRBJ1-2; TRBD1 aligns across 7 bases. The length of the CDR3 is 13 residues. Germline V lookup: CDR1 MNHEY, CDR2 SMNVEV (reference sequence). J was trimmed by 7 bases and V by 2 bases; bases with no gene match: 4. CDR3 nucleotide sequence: TGTGCCAGCAGTTTAAACAGGGGTGGTGGCTACACCTTC. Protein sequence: CASSLNRGGGYTF.

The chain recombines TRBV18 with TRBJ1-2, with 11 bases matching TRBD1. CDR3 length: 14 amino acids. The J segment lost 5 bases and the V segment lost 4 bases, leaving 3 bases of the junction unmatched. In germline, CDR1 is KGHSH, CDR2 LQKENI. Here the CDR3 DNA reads TGTGCCAGCTCACTGGACAGGGGGCTTTATGGCTACACCTTC. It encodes CASSLDRGLYGYTF.

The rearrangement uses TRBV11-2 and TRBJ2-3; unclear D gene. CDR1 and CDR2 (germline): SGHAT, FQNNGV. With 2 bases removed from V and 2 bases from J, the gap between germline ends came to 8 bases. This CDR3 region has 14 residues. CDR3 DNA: TGTGCCAGCAGCTTAAGCGTCACCACAGATACGCAGTATTTT. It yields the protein CASSLSVTTDTQYF. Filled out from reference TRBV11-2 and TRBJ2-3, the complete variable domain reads EAGVAQSPRYKIIEKRQSVAFWCNPISGHATLYWYQQILGQGPKLLIQFQNNGVVDDSQLPKDRFSAERLKGVDSTLKIQPAKLEDSAVYLCASSLSVTTDTQYFGPGTRLTVL.

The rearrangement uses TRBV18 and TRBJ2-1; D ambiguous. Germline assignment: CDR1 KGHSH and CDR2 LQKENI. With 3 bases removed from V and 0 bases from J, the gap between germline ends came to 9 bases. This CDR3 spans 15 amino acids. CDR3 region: CASSPGGSSYNEQFF. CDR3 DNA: TGTGCCAGCTCACCCGGCGGAAGCTCCTACAATGAGCAGTTCTTC.

The CDR3 bases are TGTGCCAGCAGCCTGGGGACAGGGAGGACACGAGAAGCTTTCTTT. Translated, it gives CASSLGTGRTREAFF. This rearrangement joins TRBV7-9 to TRBJ1-1, with 9 bases aligning to TRBD1. This CDR3 comprises 15 residues. Trimming removed 5 bases from V and 8 bases from J; junction bases left unmatched: 12. The germline V gene encodes CDR1 SEHNR and CDR2 FQNEAQ (reference sequence).

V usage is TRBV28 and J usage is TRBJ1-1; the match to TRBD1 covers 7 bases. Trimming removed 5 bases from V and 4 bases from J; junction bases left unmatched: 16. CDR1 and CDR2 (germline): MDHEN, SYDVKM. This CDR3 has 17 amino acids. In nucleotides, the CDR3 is TGTGCCAGCAGTGCCCCTGGGGCAGGGGGTTGGGTCACTGAAGCTTTCTTT. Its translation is CASSAPGAGGWVTEAFF.

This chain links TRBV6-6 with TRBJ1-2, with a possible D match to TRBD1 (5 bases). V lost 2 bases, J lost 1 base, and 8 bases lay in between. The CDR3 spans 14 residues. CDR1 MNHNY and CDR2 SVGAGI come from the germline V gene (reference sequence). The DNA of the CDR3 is TGTGCCAGCAGTTACCAACAGGTTAACTATGGCTACACCTTC. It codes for CASSYQQVNYGYTF.

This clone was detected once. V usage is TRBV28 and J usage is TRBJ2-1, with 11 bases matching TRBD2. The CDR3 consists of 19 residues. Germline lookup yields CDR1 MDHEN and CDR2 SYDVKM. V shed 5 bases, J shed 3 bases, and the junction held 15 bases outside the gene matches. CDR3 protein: CASSLLPGTSGNYYNEQFF. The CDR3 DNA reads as TGTGCCAGCAGTCTCTTACCCGGGACTAGCGGTAACTACTACAATGAGCAGTTCTTC.

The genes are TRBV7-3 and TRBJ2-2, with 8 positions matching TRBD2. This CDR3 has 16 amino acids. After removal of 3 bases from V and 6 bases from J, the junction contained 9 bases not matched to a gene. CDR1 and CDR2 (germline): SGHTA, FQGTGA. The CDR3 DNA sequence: TGTGCCAGCAGCTTTAGCGGGAATGAGGCGGCCGGGGAGCTGTTTTTT. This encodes CASSFSGNEAAGELFF.

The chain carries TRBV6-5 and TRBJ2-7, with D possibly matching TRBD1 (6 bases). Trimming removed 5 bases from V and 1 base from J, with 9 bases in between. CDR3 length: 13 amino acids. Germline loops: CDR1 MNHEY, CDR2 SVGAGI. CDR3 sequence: CASSETGSYEQYF. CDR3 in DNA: TGTGCCAGCAGTGAAACAGGGTCCTACGAGCAGTACTTC.

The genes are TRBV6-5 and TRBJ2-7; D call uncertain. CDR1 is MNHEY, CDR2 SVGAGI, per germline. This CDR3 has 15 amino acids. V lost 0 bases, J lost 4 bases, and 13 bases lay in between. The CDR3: CASSYSLDAGYEQYF. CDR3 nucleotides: TGTGCCAGCAGTTACTCTCTCGATGCCGGTTACGAGCAGTACTTC.

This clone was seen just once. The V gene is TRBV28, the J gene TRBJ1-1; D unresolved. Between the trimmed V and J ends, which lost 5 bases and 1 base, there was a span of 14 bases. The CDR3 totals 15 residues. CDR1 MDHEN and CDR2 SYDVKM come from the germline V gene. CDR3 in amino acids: CASSPTWAKNTEAFF. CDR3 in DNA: TGTGCCAGCAGTCCCACGTGGGCCAAGAACACTGAAGCTTTCTTT.

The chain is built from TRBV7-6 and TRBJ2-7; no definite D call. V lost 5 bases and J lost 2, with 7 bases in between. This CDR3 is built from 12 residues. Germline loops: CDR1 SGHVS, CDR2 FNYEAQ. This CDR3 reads CASSPTAYEQYF. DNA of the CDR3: TGTGCCAGCAGCCCCACGGCCTACGAGCAGTACTTC.

The CDR3 is CASSLFSGNPHF. CDR3 in DNA: TGTGCCAGCAGCTTATTTTCCGGGAATCCCCACTTT. This chain connects TRBV11-2 to TRBJ1-6; D gene unclear. Trimming removed 2 bases from V and 18 bases from J, with 14 bases in between. The CDR3 runs to 12 residues. Germline V CDR1 and CDR2: SGHAT, FQNNGV.

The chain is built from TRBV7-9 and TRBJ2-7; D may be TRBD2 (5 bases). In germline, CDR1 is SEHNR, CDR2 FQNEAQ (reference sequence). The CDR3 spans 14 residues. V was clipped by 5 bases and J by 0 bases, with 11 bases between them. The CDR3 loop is CASSQDSNSYEQYF. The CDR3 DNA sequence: TGTGCCAGCAGCCAGGACTCGAACTCCTACGAGCAGTACTTC.

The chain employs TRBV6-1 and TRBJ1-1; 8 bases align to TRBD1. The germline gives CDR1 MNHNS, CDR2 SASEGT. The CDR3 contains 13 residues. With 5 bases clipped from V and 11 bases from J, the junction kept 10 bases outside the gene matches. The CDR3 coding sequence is TGTGCCAGCAGTCTTCAGGGGGCAACAAGGGCTTTCTTT. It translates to CASSLQGATRAFF.

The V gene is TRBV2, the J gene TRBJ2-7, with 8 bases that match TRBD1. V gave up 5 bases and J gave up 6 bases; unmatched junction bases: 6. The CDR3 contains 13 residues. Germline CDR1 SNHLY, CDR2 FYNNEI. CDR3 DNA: TGTGCCAGCAGTCAGGGGGCCGTCGGCGAGCAGTACTTC. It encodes CASSQGAVGEQYF. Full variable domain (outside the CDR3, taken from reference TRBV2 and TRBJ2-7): EPEVTQTPSHQVTQMGQEVILRCVPISNHLYFYWYRQILGQKVEFLVSFYNNEISEKSEIFDDQFSVERPDGSNFTLKIRSTKLEDSAMYFCASSQGAVGEQYFGPGTRLTVT.

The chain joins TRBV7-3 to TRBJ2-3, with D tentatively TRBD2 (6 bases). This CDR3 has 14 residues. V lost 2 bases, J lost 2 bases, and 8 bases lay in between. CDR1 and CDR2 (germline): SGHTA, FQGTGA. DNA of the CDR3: TGTGCCAGCAGCTTAGGCGGGGCCACAGATACGCAGTATTTT. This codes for CASSLGGATDTQYF.

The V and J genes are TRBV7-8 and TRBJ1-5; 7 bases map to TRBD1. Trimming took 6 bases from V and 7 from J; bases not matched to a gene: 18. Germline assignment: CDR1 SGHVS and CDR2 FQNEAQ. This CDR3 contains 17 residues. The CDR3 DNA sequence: TGTGCCAGCAGTTCTCGACAGGGAACCATTGGGGGGCAGCCCCAGCATTTT. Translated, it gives CASSSRQGTIGGQPQHF.

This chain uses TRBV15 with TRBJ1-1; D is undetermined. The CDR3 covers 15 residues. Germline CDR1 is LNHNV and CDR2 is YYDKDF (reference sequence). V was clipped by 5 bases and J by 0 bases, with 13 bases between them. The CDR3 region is CATSRWSSMNTEAFF. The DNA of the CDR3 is TGTGCCACCAGCCGGTGGAGCAGTATGAACACTGAAGCTTTCTTT.

The DNA of the CDR3 is TGTGCCAGCAGCTTAGTTGGAGCAACTAATGAAAAACTGTTTTTT. Translation: CASSLVGATNEKLFF. This chain connects TRBV7-2 to TRBJ1-4; no clear D. CDR3 length: 15 residues. V gave up 1 base and J gave up 0 bases, with 6 bases separating them. Germline CDR1 SGHTA, CDR2 FQGNSA.

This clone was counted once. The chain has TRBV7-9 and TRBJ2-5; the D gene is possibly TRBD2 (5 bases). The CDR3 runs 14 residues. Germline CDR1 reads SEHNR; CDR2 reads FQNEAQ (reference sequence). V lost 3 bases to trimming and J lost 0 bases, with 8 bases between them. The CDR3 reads CASSFGEYQETQYF. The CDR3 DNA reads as TGTGCCAGCAGCTTTGGGGAGTACCAAGAGACCCAGTACTTC.

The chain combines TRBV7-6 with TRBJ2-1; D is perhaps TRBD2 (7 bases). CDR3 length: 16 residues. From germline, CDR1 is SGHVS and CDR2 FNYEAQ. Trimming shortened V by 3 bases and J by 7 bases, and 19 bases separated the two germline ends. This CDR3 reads CASSLVRGAGENEQFF. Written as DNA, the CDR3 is TGTGCCAGCAGCTTGGTCCGGGGGGCAGGGGAAAATGAGCAGTTCTTC.